A selection of T cell receptor beta chains follows, all from one sample in a study of Ad26.COV2.S vaccination and SARS-CoV-2 variants. Measured with immunoSEQ multiplex PCR; TCRdb has only the in-frame clones, and not every one. The sample lists more than 400,000 clones; around 92% were seen once. The starting material was peripheral blood, obtained in a trial of Ad26.COV2.S vaccine versus placebo. Every receptor here comes from a person aged 18 to 59 who received the Ad26.COV2.S COVID-19 vaccine or a placebo. Both conserved end residues are part of each CDR3. The D gene is left open where the match is weak. Some rows have no size entry. The others give once, few or many, or a class for an expanded clone.

D gene	clone size	V gene	J gene	CDR3 protein	CDR3 DNA
TRBD1	.	TRBV19	TRBJ1-5	CASREGAGNQPQHF	TGTGCCAGTCGGGAGGGGGCAGGGAATCAGCCCCAGCATTTT
.	.	TRBV5-1	TRBJ1-1	CASSPFIGGTEAFF	TGCGCCAGCAGCCCCTTCATAGGGGGCACTGAAGCTTTCTTT
.	few	TRBV19	TRBJ1-1	CASSLGRNTEAFF	TGTGCCAGTAGTCTCGGGAGAAACACTGAAGCTTTCTTT
TRBD1	few	TRBV30	TRBJ1-2	CAWGTGIWRGYTF	TGTGCCTGGGGGACAGGGATTTGGCGTGGCTACACCTTC
.	once	TRBV29-1	TRBJ1-2	CSVDGGYNYGYTF	TGCAGCGTTGATGGCGGATATAACTATGGCTACACCTTC
TRBD1	.	TRBV9	TRBJ1-6	CASSPGQGPNSPLHF	TGTGCCAGCAGCCCCGGACAGGGTCCCAATTCACCCCTCCACTTT
TRBD2	.	TRBV3-1/TRBV3-2	TRBJ2-1	CASSQGTSGLYNEQFF	TGTGCCAGCAGCCAAGGGACTAGCGGGTTGTACAATGAGCAGTTCTTC
TRBD1	.	TRBV5-1	TRBJ1-2	CASSLAGQGARGYTF	TGCGCCAGCAGCTTGGCCGGACAGGGGGCGCGGGGCTACACCTTC
.	.	TRBV21-1	TRBJ1-5	CASSAGAGKPLDQPQHF	TGTGCCAGCAGCGCCGGGGCAGGGAAGCCCCTGGATCAGCCCCAGCATTTT
.	.	TRBV20-1	TRBJ1-6	CSAKMGSPLHF	TGCAGTGCAAAGATGGGGTCACCCCTCCACTTT
.	.	TRBV27	TRBJ1-6	CASSRGQGNSPLHF	TGTGCCAGCAGTAGGGGCCAGGGGAATTCACCCCTCCACTTT
.	.	TRBV5-1	TRBJ2-3	CASSSQLRDTQYF	TGCGCCAGCAGCTCCCAACTAAGGGATACGCAGTATTTT
TRBD2	.	TRBV11-2	TRBJ2-1	CASSLGLAGGPGRNEQFF	TGTGCCAGCAGCTTAGGGCTAGCGGGGGGACCGGGGAGGAATGAGCAGTTCTTC
TRBD2	.	TRBV7-9	TRBJ2-3	CASSPRLAGGRTDTQYF	TGTGCCAGCAGCCCCAGACTAGCGGGGGGCCGGACAGATACGCAGTATTTT
.	.	TRBV11-2	TRBJ2-7	CASSLEGGWSSYEQYF	TGTGCCAGCAGCTTAGAGGGCGGGTGGAGCTCCTACGAGCAGTACTTC